The TCR beta chain under discussion was sequenced for a study of T cell repertoires in cytomegalovirus infection. Looking at the study overall: Recently identified HLA-C-restricted CMV epitopes were used, and well-studied HLA-B-restricted CMV epitopes were used as well.

This clonotype is medium-sized. As yet, its antigen is unknown. The ends were cut back, 5 bases at V and 2 bases at J, with 9 bases in the middle. The germline V gene encodes CDR1 SGHVS and CDR2 FQNEAQ. CDR3 length: 13 residues. General study points: The study found HLA-C-restricted CMV-specific TCR beta clonotypes dominating the ex vivo response.

TCRdb re-analysed the reads in MiXCR, keeping a single row per CDR3 protein. The sample carries some 46,000 distinct CDR3 sequences, about 19% recorded once. This clonotype originated in a human donor in good health (CMV status not recorded). Some clones in this sample may be carry-over from other donors' samples. The J gene is TRBJ1-1, the V gene TRBV7-8, with a possible D match to TRBD1 (5 bases). The sequencing used CD8+ T cells from cultured PBMCs, collected from culture after CMV antigen stimulation. The CDR3 DNA follows: TGTGCCAGCAGCCCGGGACTAAACACTGAAGCTTTCTTT. Translating it yields CASSPGLNTEAFF.